One sample yielded the 29 T cell receptor beta chains listed below, sequenced in a study of cytomegalovirus exposure and HLA in healthy donors. A multiplex PCR was run with 60 Vbeta primers and 13 Jbeta primers. The method was immunoSEQ multiplex PCR; TCRdb's version includes in-frame clones alone and lacks a portion of them. The sample table sets out some 46,000 clones. The sample comprised PBMCs. Receptors were obtained from a male donor in good health and CMV-seronegative.

This chain connects TRBV4-1 to TRBJ1-2; 8 positions match TRBD1. V lost 4 bases to trimming and J lost 7 bases; unmatched junction nucleotides: 5. The germline gives CDR1 MGHRA, CDR2 YSYEKL. The CDR3 is 13 residues long. Here the CDR3 reads CASSRTGSSGYTF. The CDR3 DNA reads as TGCGCCAGCAGCCGGACAGGGAGTAGTGGCTACACCTTC.

CDR3 sequence (DNA): TGCGCCAGCGGGTCTAGCGGGAGTCATGAGCAGTTCTTC. This encodes CASGSSGSHEQFF. V gene TRBV10-1 combines with J gene TRBJ2-1; 10 bases map to TRBD2. Looked up from germline, CDR1 is WNHNN and CDR2 is SYGVQD (reference sequence). V was clipped by 8 bases and J by 8 bases; unmatched bases: 6. This CDR3 has 13 residues.

The rearrangement uses TRBV30 and TRBJ2-3, with a possible D match to TRBD1 (6 bases). V was clipped by 7 bases and J by 0 bases, with 11 bases between them. Germline V gives CDR1 GTSNPN, CDR2 SVGIG (reference sequence). This CDR3 spans 13 amino acids. DNA for the CDR3: TGTGCCTATCCAGGGGCTAGCACAGATACGCAGTATTTT. This codes for CAYPGASTDTQYF.

The CDR3, as DNA: TGTGCCAGTAGTTCCCTCTCAGGGGGAATCTCTGGAAACACCATATATTTT. Its translation is CASSSLSGGISGNTIYF. The chain joins TRBV19 to TRBJ1-3, with 7 bases that match TRBD1. Trimming removed 5 bases from V and 0 bases from J; junction bases left unmatched: 10. CDR3 length: 17 residues. CDR1 and CDR2 (germline): LNHDA, SQIVND (reference sequence).

The chain joins TRBV29-1 to TRBJ2-7; tentatively, D is TRBD1 (6 bases). This CDR3 comprises 12 residues. Germline lookup yields CDR1 SQVTM and CDR2 ANQGSEA. The V gene lost 4 bases and the J gene lost 2 bases, with 9 bases spanning the gap. The CDR3 bases are TGCAGCGTTGGAAGGACAGCCTACGAGCAGTACTTC. Translation gives CSVGRTAYEQYF.

The chain combines TRBV2 with TRBJ2-3, with TRBD1 as a possible D gene (5 bases). V lost 1 base to trimming and J lost 3 bases, with 11 bases between them. This CDR3 is 15 amino acids long. Germline CDR1 SNHLY, CDR2 FYNNEI. CDR3 loop: CASSEGSPGTDTQYF. The CDR3 DNA is TGTGCCAGCAGTGAAGGTTCCCCAGGGACAGATACGCAGTATTTT.

The rearrangement joins TRBV2 to TRBJ2-3; D is unresolved. The CDR3 runs 12 residues. Germline lookup yields CDR1 SNHLY and CDR2 FYNNEI. V was cut by 6 bases and J by 7 bases, with 11 bases left in between. This CDR3 reads CASRQEAHTQYF. The CDR3 nucleotides read TGTGCCAGCAGGCAGGAAGCACATACGCAGTATTTT.

The chain employs TRBV29-1 and TRBJ2-1; tentatively, D is TRBD1 (6 bases). Germline V CDR1 and CDR2: SQVTM, ANQGSEA. This CDR3 region has 14 residues. The V end lost 5 bases, the J end lost 5 bases, and 16 bases lay between the germline ends. In DNA form, the CDR3 reads TGCAGCGTTCCGCCCGGACAGATTAACAATGAGCAGTTCTTC. Its protein product is CSVPPGQINNEQFF.

V is TRBV6-5 and J is TRBJ2-4; D may be TRBD2 (6 bases). Germline-derived CDR1 and CDR2 are MNHEY and SVGAGI. The CDR3 has 14 residues. V lost 2 bases to trimming and J lost 2 bases, with 7 bases between them. The CDR3 DNA reads as TGTGCCAGCAGTTACGGCGGGACCAAAAACATTCAGTACTTC. Translation: CASSYGGTKNIQYF.

With regard to this clone: This CDR3 is also generated by other DNA sequences in the sample. V is TRBV7-9 and J is TRBJ1-2, with D perhaps TRBD1 (6 bases). This CDR3 is built from 13 residues. Germline values: CDR1 SEHNR, CDR2 FQNEAQ (reference sequence). V gave up 3 bases and J gave up 8 bases, with 13 bases separating them. CDR3 protein: CASSLANRDGYTF. DNA for the CDR3: TGTGCCAGCAGCTTGGCAAACAGGGACGGCTACACCTTC.

V is TRBV5-4 and J is TRBJ2-1; TRBD2 agrees at 7 bases. V lost 4 bases to trimming and J lost 6 bases; unmatched junction nucleotides: 10. The germline gives CDR1 SGHNT, CDR2 YYREEE (reference sequence). The CDR3 is 15 residues long. CDR3 bases: TGTGCCAGCAGCCCGCCGGCGGGAGAGGGCAATGAGCAGTTCTTC. Translated, it gives CASSPPAGEGNEQFF.

V and J are TRBV6-1 and TRBJ1-2; D not resolved. Trimming removed 3 bases at V and 6 bases at J, with 11 bases between. Germline V gives CDR1 MNHNS, CDR2 SASEGT. This CDR3 comprises 13 residues. The CDR3 bases are TGTGCCAGCAGTGACAGGCCCCCGCATGGCTACACCTTC. It translates to CASSDRPPHGYTF.

The rearrangement links TRBV19 to TRBJ1-5, with 8 bases identical to TRBD1. CDR3 length: 15 residues. V shed 6 bases and J 6 bases; nucleotides not matched to a gene: 10. Germline CDR1 and CDR2: LNHDA and SQIVND (reference sequence). CDR3 bases: TGTGCCAGTAGGAAGTCAGGGGGCGTCGGTCAGCCCCAGCATTTT. It yields the protein CASRKSGGVGQPQHF.

The chain joins TRBV11-2 to TRBJ2-7; 7 bases map to TRBD2. V lost 5 bases to trimming and J lost 4 bases; unmatched junction nucleotides: 20. This CDR3 has 18 residues. Germline V gene data show CDR1 as SGHAT and CDR2 as FQNNGV. This chain's CDR3 is CASSASLAARSPFYEQYF. The CDR3, as DNA: TGTGCCAGCAGCGCCTCTCTAGCGGCCCGAAGCCCTTTTTACGAGCAGTACTTC. Supplemented by reference TRBV11-2 and TRBJ2-7, the full variable domain reads EAGVAQSPRYKIIEKRQSVAFWCNPISGHATLYWYQQILGQGPKLLIQFQNNGVVDDSQLPKDRFSAERLKGVDSTLKIQPAKLEDSAVYLCASSASLAARSPFYEQYFGPGTRLTVT.

V and J are TRBV7-9 and TRBJ1-5, with D perhaps matching TRBD1 (5 bases). V dropped 5 bases and J dropped 1 base, with 9 bases sitting between them. There are 14 residues in the CDR3. Germline assignment: CDR1 SEHNR and CDR2 FQNEAQ (reference sequence). The CDR3 loop is CASSPGLSNQPQHF. CDR3 nucleotide sequence: TGTGCCAGCAGCCCGGGACTGAGCAATCAGCCCCAGCATTTT.

The gene calls are TRBV2 and TRBJ2-1; possibly TRBD2 for D (6 bases). Trimming stripped 4 bases from V and 6 bases from J, with 13 bases between. Germline V gene sequence: CDR1 SNHLY, CDR2 FYNNEI. The CDR3 is 14 amino acids. CDR3 DNA: TGTGCCAGCAGTGCGACGGGAGAGAGCAATGAGCAGTTCTTC. Translating it yields CASSATGESNEQFF.

The CDR3 is CASSEAGGRQPQHF. CDR3 bases: TGCGCCAGCAGTGAGGCAGGGGGGCGTCAGCCCCAGCATTTT. The rearrangement links TRBV10-2 to TRBJ1-5, with 7 positions matching TRBD1. Germline CDR1 and CDR2: WSHSY and SAAADI. This CDR3 has 14 amino acids. V lost 2 bases and J lost 6; bases outside the gene matches: 4.

The V call is TRBV29-1, the J call TRBJ2-2; a weak D match, TRBD2 (5 bases). Per germline, CDR1 SQVTM and CDR2 ANQGSEA. V dropped 5 bases and J dropped 0 bases, with 10 bases sitting between them. The CDR3 spans 14 residues. CDR3 in amino acids: CSVPGIANTGELFF. The DNA of the CDR3 is TGCAGCGTTCCGGGGATCGCGAACACCGGGGAGCTGTTTTTT.

Worth noting for this clone: One end of the junction varies from germline; a read error may be responsible. Other DNA sequences in the sample encode the same CDR3. The chain carries TRBV6-7 and TRBJ2-7; the D gene is possibly TRBD1 (7 bases). TRBV6-7 is designated an ORF whose function remains uncertain. CDR3 length equals 15 residues. Here the CDR3 reads CASSYAGQPNYEQYF. CDR3 bases: TGCGCCAGCAGTTATGCGGGACAGCCGAACTACGAGCAGTACTTC.

This sequence joins TRBV5-4 and TRBJ2-7, with 8 bases lining up with TRBD2. Germline CDR1 SGHNT, CDR2 YYREEE (reference sequence). After removal of 4 bases from V and 2 bases from J, the junction contained 11 bases not matched to a gene. CDR3 length: 16 residues. The CDR3 bases are TGTGCCAGCAGCCCCGGTAGCACTAGCGGAACCTACGAGCAGTACTTC. It translates to CASSPGSTSGTYEQYF.

The chain carries TRBV5-1 and TRBJ1-3, with D possibly TRBD1 on 6 matching bases. Trimming removed 4 bases at V and 1 base at J, with 12 bases between. The germline gives CDR1 SGHRS, CDR2 YFSETQ. This CDR3 is 15 amino acids long. CDR3 loop: CASSGGHPSGNTIYF. As DNA, the CDR3 is TGCGCCAGCAGCGGGGGACACCCGTCTGGAAACACCATATATTTT.

The chain has TRBV27 and TRBJ2-3, with TRBD2 matching 7 bases. The V gene's germline CDR1 is MNHEY and CDR2 SMNVEV (reference sequence). This CDR3 has 17 residues. V lost 3 bases to trimming and J lost 3 bases; unmatched junction nucleotides: 12. The CDR3 nucleotides read TGTGCCAGCAGTTTTAACCCCCGGGGAGCGGGGACAGATACGCAGTATTTT. This sequence encodes CASSFNPRGAGTDTQYF.

This sequence joins TRBV19 and TRBJ2-7, with unresolved D. The CDR3 spans 16 residues. V lost 3 bases and J lost 4, with 19 bases in between. Per germline, CDR1 LNHDA and CDR2 SQIVND (reference sequence). CDR3: CASSMGDRRGAYEQYF. CDR3 coding DNA: TGTGCCAGTAGTATGGGTGACCGACGCGGAGCTTACGAGCAGTACTTC.

The chain uses TRBV5-1 and TRBJ2-1; 12 nucleotides agree with TRBD2. Germline CDR1 is SGHRS and CDR2 is YFSETQ. Losses at the gene ends were 0 bases for V and 9 bases for J; bases not matched to a gene: 13. This CDR3 has 18 residues. The CDR3 DNA is TGCGCCAGCAGCTTGGGACTGACTAGCGGGAGTGGTTTGGGTGAGCAGTTCTTC. It is translated as CASSLGLTSGSGLGEQFF.

This chain joins TRBV7-9 and TRBJ1-1; D is uncertain. CDR3 length equals 14 residues. V was cut by 3 bases and J by 6 bases, with 14 bases left in between. Germline loops: CDR1 SEHNR, CDR2 FQNEAQ (reference sequence). The CDR3 nucleotides are TGTGCCAGCAGCTTTGAACTGCTGTCCCCTGAAGCTTTCTTT. Its translation is CASSFELLSPEAFF. Full variable domain (remainder filled in from reference TRBV7-9 and TRBJ1-1): DTGVSQNPRHKITKRGQNVTFRCDPISEHNRLYWYRQTLGQGPEFLTYFQNEAQLEKSRLLSDRFSAERPKGSFSTLEIQRTEQGDSAMYLCASSFELLSPEAFFGQGTRLTVV.

The V call is TRBV13, the J call TRBJ1-5, with a tentative D call TRBD1 (6 bases). The CDR3 extends over 17 amino acids. V was cut by 0 bases and J by 5 bases, with 17 bases left in between. The germline V gene encodes CDR1 PRHDT and CDR2 FYEKMQ (reference sequence). CDR3 loop: CASSLGLGGHGDQPQHF. The DNA of the CDR3 is TGTGCCAGCAGCTTAGGCCTAGGGGGTCATGGCGATCAGCCCCAGCATTTT.

J is TRBJ2-1 and V is TRBV18; a possible D gene is TRBD2 (6 bases). Germline lookup yields CDR1 KGHSH and CDR2 LQKENI. V was shortened by 5 bases and J by 6 bases, with 14 bases between the two germline ends. The CDR3 consists of 14 residues. As DNA, the CDR3 is TGTGCCAGCTCATTCGAGACTAGAGTCAATGAGCAGTTCTTC. The encoded protein is CASSFETRVNEQFF.

The V call is TRBV19, the J call TRBJ2-5; 7 nucleotides line up with TRBD1. This CDR3 has 16 amino acids. Germline trimming cut 4 bases from V and 5 bases from J; bases unmatched to any gene: 13. Germline lookup yields CDR1 LNHDA and CDR2 SQIVND (reference sequence). CDR3 sequence: CASSNLRGQGKETQYF. CDR3 bases: TGTGCCAGTAGTAACCTGAGGGGGCAGGGGAAGGAGACCCAGTACTTC.

The rearrangement links TRBV4-2 to TRBJ2-7; 8 bases fit TRBD2. Germline V lookup: CDR1 LGHNA, CDR2 YNFKEQ. V shed 4 bases and J 5 bases; nucleotides not matched to a gene: 4. This CDR3 region has 13 residues. The CDR3 DNA reads as TGTGCCAGCAGCCCCAGCGGGAGCAACGAGCAGTACTTC. This encodes CASSPSGSNEQYF.